The clone carrying this T cell receptor (beta chain) was found a few times. Here immunoSEQ multiplex PCR was the method, and the copy in TCRdb shows in-frame clones only, minus some. This sample has roughly 500,000 clones, with over 75% found just once. The CDR3 consists of 14 residues. V was trimmed by 1 base and J by 3 bases, leaving 9 bases between them. Germline V gene data show CDR1 as MDHEN and CDR2 as SYDVKM. This sample stems from a study of shared clonotypes between healthy human individuals. This sequence was found in a woman aged 35 to 49 in good health. Some clones in this sample may be carry-over from other donors' samples. V is TRBV28 and J is TRBJ1-1, with D possibly being TRBD1 (6 bases). Sequencing input: PBMCs. This CDR3 reads CASSLLAGDTEAFF. The CDR3 nucleotides are TGTGCCAGCAGTTTATTGGCAGGGGACACTGAAGCTTTCTTT.